This T cell receptor (beta chain) stems from a study of CXCR4 blockade with PD-1 therapy in pancreatic cancer. Comment on this clone: The antigen remains unidentified.

Patients who provided the archived tumor blocks had not received neoadjuvant therapy before surgery. Data came from immunoSEQ multiplex PCR; TCRdb stores just in-frame clones and leaves some out. The top ten clones hold about 5.5% of a sample with about 17,000 clones, 72% of them seen once. Study observations and caveats: Tumors were clonally expanded, mean about 0.14 versus 0.05 in healthy blood. More frequent amino acid clones had more nucleotide rearrangements, suggesting convergent selection. Only TCRbeta chains were sequenced here.

The CDR3 is made up of 16 amino acids. Germline CDR1 reads LNHDA; CDR2 reads SQIVND (reference sequence). V was cut by 3 bases and J by 5 bases, with 14 bases left in between. V gene TRBV19 combines with J gene TRBJ2-6; TRBD1 is a possible D gene (6 bases). This clonotype was obtained from a human donor with pancreatic ductal adenocarcinoma. The material sequenced was tumor tissue. CDR3 nucleotides: TGTGCCAGTAGTATGAACAGGGTTGCTAGGGCCAACGTCCTGACTTTC. It encodes CASSMNRVARANVLTF.